Listed here are 27 T cell receptor beta chains from one sample, sequenced in a study of blood T cell repertoires in COVID-19. TCRdb keeps only in-frame clones here, not all; method: immunoSEQ multiplex PCR. Of 200,000 or so clones in the sample, 88% were seen once. Input material: PBMCs or T cells enriched from blood (not recorded which). The receptors shown here come from a woman aged 25 to 39 who had recovered from COVID-19.

The chain employs TRBV4-1 and TRBJ2-1; TRBD2 matches 11 bases. Trimming cost V 0 bases and J 4 bases; bases outside gene matches: 5. Germline CDR1 and CDR2: MGHRA and YSYEKL. The CDR3 runs to 17 residues. The CDR3 loop is CASSQEVAGGHYNEQFF. CDR3 DNA sequence: TGCGCCAGCAGCCAAGAGGTAGCGGGGGGGCATTACAATGAGCAGTTCTTC.

V gene TRBV19 combines with J gene TRBJ1-2, with 8 bases matching TRBD1. V shed 4 bases, J shed 1 base, and the junction held 2 bases outside the gene matches. In germline, CDR1 is LNHDA, CDR2 SQIVND (reference sequence). CDR3 length equals 14 residues. The CDR3: CASSRQGNNYGYTF. CDR3 bases: TGTGCCAGTAGTAGACAGGGGAATAACTATGGCTACACCTTC.

This clone was found a few times. The CDR3 is CASSFPGTGTHEQYF. In DNA form, the CDR3 reads TGTGCCAGCAGCTTTCCCGGGACAGGGACCCACGAGCAGTACTTC. The chain combines TRBV7-2 with TRBJ2-7, with 9 bases identical to TRBD1. The CDR3 contains 15 residues. V lost 3 bases to trimming and J lost 5 bases; unmatched junction nucleotides: 8. Germline assignment: CDR1 SGHTA and CDR2 FQGNSA.

This clone was picked up one time. This sequence joins TRBV7-2 and TRBJ2-1; 13 bases line up with TRBD2. The J segment lost 10 bases and the V segment lost 5 bases, leaving 5 bases of the junction unmatched. Per germline, CDR1 SGHTA and CDR2 FQGNSA. There are 14 residues in the CDR3. The CDR3: CASSIRGLAGEQFF. The CDR3 region has the DNA TGTGCCAGCAGCATAAGGGGACTAGCGGGGGAGCAGTTCTTC.

This chain connects TRBV4-1 to TRBJ2-7; TRBD1 matches at 7 bases. Germline CDR1 MGHRA, CDR2 YSYEKL. Unmatched junction bases numbered 10, after V lost 2 bases and J lost 6 bases. The CDR3 has 15 residues. The DNA of the CDR3 is TGCGCCAGCAGCCAACCGACAGGGAAGGTGAGCGAGCAGTACTTC. This sequence encodes CASSQPTGKVSEQYF.

The chain is built from TRBV5-1 and TRBJ2-2, with 8 nucleotides matching TRBD2. CDR3 length: 15 amino acids. Looked up from germline, CDR1 is SGHRS and CDR2 is YFSETQ. Trimming cost V 2 bases and J 5 bases; bases outside gene matches: 5. The CDR3 nucleotides are TGCGCCAGCAGCTTTGGAGCGGGGGATACCGGGGAGCTGTTTTTT. The encoded protein is CASSFGAGDTGELFF.

In its sample, this clone was seen once. The chain uses TRBV7-2 and TRBJ1-1, with TRBD1 identical over 9 bases. The CDR3 runs 16 residues. CDR1 and CDR2 (germline): SGHTA, FQGNSA. Trimming took 5 bases from V and 5 from J; bases not matched to a gene: 12. The CDR3 DNA sequence: TGTGCCAGCAGCATACCGACGGGACAGGGTGGGACTGAAGCTTTCTTT. Its translation is CASSIPTGQGGTEAFF.

This clone was seen more than once but under ten times. The chain carries TRBV10-3 and TRBJ2-1, with D tentatively TRBD2 (5 bases). V was shortened by 2 bases and J by 12 bases, with 20 bases between the two germline ends. The CDR3 totals 15 residues. The V gene's germline CDR1 is ENHRY and CDR2 SYGVKD. As DNA, the CDR3 is TGTGCCATCAGTGAGCCTTCGGGGTCTTACTGGGGGCAGTTCTTC. Its translation: CAISEPSGSYWGQFF.

The chain links TRBV7-2 to TRBJ2-1; D is uncertain. Germline values: CDR1 SGHTA, CDR2 FQGNSA. CDR3 length: 14 amino acids. Trimming took 3 bases from V and 6 from J, leaving 12 bases between them. The CDR3: CASSFVRAINEQFF. Written as DNA, the CDR3 is TGTGCCAGCAGCTTCGTTCGAGCTATCAATGAGCAGTTCTTC.

The chain joins TRBV7-2 to TRBJ2-7, with D possibly matching TRBD2 (5 bases). V gave up 0 bases and J gave up 0 bases, with 6 bases separating them. This CDR3 comprises 14 residues. The germline V gene encodes CDR1 SGHTA and CDR2 FQGNSA. In DNA form, the CDR3 reads TGTGCCAGCAGCTTAGCCGGGAACTCCTACGAGCAGTACTTC. Translation gives CASSLAGNSYEQYF.

The chain has TRBV15 and TRBJ2-7, with TRBD1 identical over 10 bases. V was pared by 3 bases and J by 7 bases, with 9 bases of the junction left unmatched. Germline V gene lookup returns CDR1 LNHNV and CDR2 YYDKDF (reference sequence). The CDR3 is 15 amino acids. The CDR3 protein is CATSSTRDRGMEQYF. The CDR3 DNA follows: TGTGCCACCAGCAGTACCCGGGACAGGGGTATGGAGCAGTACTTC. Full variable domain (rest looked up from reference TRBV15 and TRBJ2-7): DAMVIQNPRYQVTQFGKPVTLSCSQTLNHNVMYWYQQKSSQAPKLLFHYYDKDFNNEADTPDNFQSRRPNTSFCFLDIRSPGLGDTAMYLCATSSTRDRGMEQYFGPGTRLTVT.

The chain couples TRBV6-5 to TRBJ1-6; weak D call: TRBD1 (5 bases). V was pared by 7 bases and J by 7 bases, with 11 bases between. Germline V gives CDR1 MNHEY, CDR2 SVGAGI. This CDR3 is 13 amino acids long. The CDR3 loop reads CASIQGGNSPLHF. DNA of the CDR3: TGTGCCAGCATCCAGGGTGGGAATTCACCCCTCCACTTT.

This clone was seen a single time. The genes are TRBV4-2 and TRBJ2-7, with D possibly being TRBD2 (6 bases). CDR3 length: 15 amino acids. V lost 0 bases, J lost 6 bases, and 15 bases lay in between. The V gene's germline CDR1 is LGHNA and CDR2 YNFKEQ. The chain's CDR3 is CASSQETRGIFEQYF. CDR3 in DNA: TGTGCCAGCAGCCAAGAGACTAGGGGTATTTTCGAGCAGTACTTC.

This sequence joins TRBV2 and TRBJ2-3; maybe TRBD1 (6 bases). This CDR3 has 15 residues. Trimming shortened V by 7 bases and J by 2 bases, and 16 bases separated the two germline ends. Germline V CDR1 and CDR2: SNHLY, FYNNEI. The CDR3 region is CASTSEAGDTDTQYF. Here the CDR3 DNA reads TGTGCCAGCACGTCGGAGGCAGGGGACACAGATACGCAGTATTTT.

The CDR3: CAISESIGFWGQPFQYF. The CDR3 coding sequence is TGTGCCATCAGTGAGTCGATTGGATTTTGGGGACAACCTTTTCAGTACTTC. This chain links TRBV10-3 with TRBJ2-5; tentatively, D is TRBD1 (6 bases). The germline V and J ends were trimmed by 0 bases and 11 bases, with 25 bases remaining between them. The length of the CDR3 is 17 residues. Germline assignment: CDR1 ENHRY and CDR2 SYGVKD.

The gene calls are TRBV7-3 and TRBJ2-5, with 9 bases fitting TRBD1. There are 15 residues in the CDR3. CDR1 and CDR2 (germline): SGHTA, FQGTGA. Losses at the gene ends were 5 bases for V and 5 bases for J; bases not matched to a gene: 9. CDR3 sequence (DNA): TGTGCCAGCAGCACAAGGACAGGGGCGGGGGAGACCCAGTACTTC. Translating gives CASSTRTGAGETQYF.

This clone appeared once. The chain recombines TRBV6-5 with TRBJ2-1, with D perhaps TRBD1 (5 bases). Per germline, CDR1 MNHEY and CDR2 SVGAGI. The CDR3 contains 15 residues. Between the trimmed V and J ends, which lost 5 bases and 0 bases, there was a span of 11 bases. CDR3 region: CASSRRGRSYNEQFF. The CDR3 DNA follows: TGTGCCAGCAGTCGAAGGGGCCGCTCCTACAATGAGCAGTTCTTC.

V usage is TRBV5-1 and J usage is TRBJ1-1; perhaps TRBD1 as D (5 bases). The CDR3 sequence is 16 residues long. Germline CDR1 SGHRS, CDR2 YFSETQ. V lost 0 bases and J 2 bases, leaving 14 bases between the germline ends. The CDR3 reads CASSLAQGGFNTEAFF. The CDR3 DNA sequence: TGCGCCAGCAGCTTGGCTCAGGGTGGTTTTAACACTGAAGCTTTCTTT.

This chain links TRBV4-1 with TRBJ2-3; D is possibly TRBD2 (6 bases). Germline CDR1 is MGHRA and CDR2 is YSYEKL. The CDR3 is 15 residues long. V was pared by 5 bases and J by 2 bases, with 14 bases between. The DNA of the CDR3 is TGCGCCAGCAGCATGGGACGGGAGTACACAGATACGCAGTATTTT. Protein: CASSMGREYTDTQYF.

This clone was seen a single time. V and J are TRBV6-2 or TRBV6-3 and TRBJ1-2, with D perhaps TRBD1 (6 bases). The CDR3 runs to 12 residues. The V gene's germline CDR1 is MNHEY and CDR2 SVGEGT. With 5 bases removed from V and 8 bases from J, the gap between germline ends came to 12 bases. As DNA, the CDR3 is TGTGCCAGCAGTAGACAGGCCCACGGCTACACCTTC. Translation: CASSRQAHGYTF.

The chain has TRBV28 and TRBJ2-2, with TRBD1 as a possible D gene (8 bases). CDR1 is MDHEN, CDR2 SYDVKM, per germline. CDR3 length: 15 amino acids. V was clipped by 6 bases and J by 4 bases, with 15 bases between them. The CDR3 coding sequence is TGTGCCAGCAGCTGGACAGGGAGGGGCACCGGGGAGCTGTTTTTT. Its protein is CASSWTGRGTGELFF. Based on the CDR3 plus reference TRBV28 and TRBJ2-2, the full variable domain is DVKVTQSSRYLVKRTGEKVFLECVQDMDHENMFWYRQDPGLGLRLIYFSYDVKMKEKGDIPEGYSVSREKKERFSLILESASTNQTSMYLCASSWTGRGTGELFFGEGSRLTVL.

The CDR3 here is CASSPIAGGSNTGELFF. The DNA for the CDR3 is TGTGCCAGTAGCCCGATAGCGGGGGGATCTAACACCGGGGAGCTGTTTTTT. V is TRBV19 and J is TRBJ2-2, with 10 bases matching TRBD2. CDR1 and CDR2 (germline): LNHDA, SQIVND (reference sequence). V dropped 6 bases and J dropped 2; count of bases not matched to a gene: 9. The CDR3 consists of 17 residues.

The rearrangement links TRBV2 to TRBJ2-5; 8 positions agree with TRBD2. The germline gives CDR1 SNHLY, CDR2 FYNNEI. Trimming took 10 bases from V and 5 from J; bases not matched to a gene: 12. The CDR3 contains 14 residues. This CDR3 is CATYPGGEYETQYF. The CDR3 DNA reads as TGTGCCACCTACCCCGGGGGGGAGTATGAGACCCAGTACTTC. The full variable domain, in which reference TRBV2 and TRBJ2-5 provide the parts outside the CDR3, is EPEVTQTPSHQVTQMGQEVILRCVPISNHLYFYWYRQILGQKVEFLVSFYNNEISEKSEIFDDQFSVERPDGSNFTLKIRSTKLEDSAMYFCATYPGGEYETQYFGPGTRLLVL.

V gene TRBV7-9 combines with J gene TRBJ1-1; perhaps TRBD1 as D (5 bases). Germline V gene data show CDR1 as SEHNR and CDR2 as FQNEAQ (reference sequence). This CDR3 is 15 amino acids long. V gave up 0 bases and J gave up 1 base, with 9 bases separating them. The CDR3 is CASSLARQGNTEAFF. The CDR3 nucleotides read TGTGCCAGCAGCTTAGCGAGGCAGGGGAACACTGAAGCTTTCTTT.

The chain has TRBV2 and TRBJ1-2, with D hard to call. CDR1 SNHLY and CDR2 FYNNEI come from the germline V gene. This CDR3 region has 15 residues. Trimming shortened V by 0 bases and J by 2 bases, and 10 bases separated the two germline ends. CDR3 in DNA: TGTGCCAGCAGTGAAGCGGTGACGGGGAACTATGGCTACACCTTC. Translated: CASSEAVTGNYGYTF.

The chain is built from TRBV5-5 and TRBJ1-2; a weak D match, TRBD1 (5 bases). V was clipped by 7 bases and J by 3 bases, with 16 bases between them. The germline V gene has CDR1 SGHKS and CDR2 YYEKEE (reference sequence). The CDR3 consists of 14 residues. CDR3 sequence (DNA): TGTGCCAGCCTAGACAGACCCTCATACTATGGCTACACCTTC. Translating it yields CASLDRPSYYGYTF.

The V call is TRBV7-6, the J call TRBJ2-1; 9 bases are a match to TRBD2. CDR1 is SGHVS, CDR2 FNYEAQ, per germline. V gave up 4 bases and J gave up 1 base; unmatched junction bases: 5. The CDR3 contains 16 residues. The CDR3 region has the DNA TGTGCCAGCAGCTCGGGACTAGCTGCGTCCTACAATGAGCAGTTCTTC. Protein sequence: CASSSGLAASYNEQFF.